The 9 T cell receptor beta chains listed next were all sequenced from one sample in a study of blood T cell repertoires in COVID-19. Profiling relied on immunoSEQ multiplex PCR, and the TCRdb table lists in-frame clones only, not all of them. The table records 55,000 to 80,000 clones, approximately 78% of them present only once. What was sequenced was peripheral blood. These receptors were taken from a human donor in a cohort sampled during active COVID-19.

V gene TRBV15 combines with J gene TRBJ1-2, with TRBD1 matching 7 bases. Germline CDR1 LNHNV, CDR2 YYDKDF (reference sequence). CDR3 length: 16 amino acids. Unmatched junction bases numbered 12, after V lost 0 bases and J lost 8 bases. CDR3 coding DNA: TGTGCCACCAGCAGAGATCGGAGGGGGCCCTCCTCCGGCTACACCTTC. Translating gives CATSRDRRGPSSGYTF.

This chain connects TRBV7-2 to TRBJ2-7; the match to TRBD2 covers 13 bases. Germline values: CDR1 SGHTA, CDR2 FQGNSA. The CDR3 is made up of 15 amino acids. Germline trimming cut 5 bases from V and 0 bases from J; bases unmatched to any gene: 1. The CDR3 is CASSRTSGGSYEQYV. CDR3 DNA: TGTGCCAGCAGCCGGACTAGCGGGGGCTCCTACGAGCAGTACGTC.

This rearrangement joins TRBV27 to TRBJ2-7, with 10 bases fitting TRBD1. Germline V lookup: CDR1 MNHEY, CDR2 SMNVEV (reference sequence). The V gene end was trimmed by 5 bases and the J gene end by 0 bases; junction bases not matched to a gene: 4. The CDR3 loop spans 15 amino acids. DNA for the CDR3: TGTGCCAGCAGTAGACAGGGGGCTAGCTCCTACGAGCAGTACTTC. Translated, it gives CASSRQGASSYEQYF.

V and J are TRBV10-3 and TRBJ2-7; 14 nucleotides match TRBD2. The ends lost 5 bases at V and 0 bases at J; junction bases unmatched: 6. From germline, CDR1 is ENHRY and CDR2 SYGVKD. The CDR3 loop spans 17 amino acids. CDR3 in amino acids: CAISRTSGGLSSYEQYF. The CDR3 bases are TGTGCCATCAGTCGGACTAGCGGGGGGCTTAGCTCCTACGAGCAGTACTTC.

The rearrangement joins TRBV19 to TRBJ2-1, with a tentative D call TRBD2 (6 bases). The germline V gene has CDR1 LNHDA and CDR2 SQIVND (reference sequence). The CDR3 consists of 13 residues. The germline V and J ends were trimmed by 5 bases and 6 bases, with 11 bases remaining between them. CDR3 sequence: CASSPLGGNEQFF. The CDR3 DNA sequence: TGTGCCAGTAGTCCCCTGGGGGGCAATGAGCAGTTCTTC.

This clone appeared many times. This rearrangement joins TRBV5-1 to TRBJ1-6, with D maybe TRBD1 (5 bases). In germline, CDR1 is SGHRS, CDR2 YFSETQ. The CDR3 totals 15 residues. Trimming took off 1 base at V and 5 bases at J, with 10 bases between the two ends. The CDR3 DNA is TGCGCCAGCAGCTTGAGTCAAGGGGATAATTCACCCCTCCACTTT. This gives the protein CASSLSQGDNSPLHF. Full variable domain (remainder filled in from reference TRBV5-1 and TRBJ1-6): KAGVTQTPRYLIKTRGQQVTLSCSPISGHRSVSWYQQTPGQGLQFLFEYFSETQRNKGNFPGRFSGRQFSNSRSEMNVSTLELGDSALYLCASSLSQGDNSPLHFGNGTRLTVT.

The chain combines TRBV5-4 with TRBJ1-1, with D possibly TRBD1 on 6 matching bases. V was trimmed by 1 base and J by 0 bases, leaving 7 bases between them. Looked up from germline, CDR1 is SGHNT and CDR2 is YYREEE (reference sequence). This CDR3 spans 14 amino acids. The CDR3, as DNA: TGTGCCAGCAGCTTGCAGGGGATGAACACTGAAGCTTTCTTT. Its translation is CASSLQGMNTEAFF.

This clone was counted between two and nine times. The chain uses TRBV10-2 and TRBJ2-7; D is perhaps TRBD1 (6 bases). Germline V CDR1 and CDR2: WSHSY, SAAADI. The CDR3 has 15 residues. V shed 5 bases and J shed 2 bases, with 16 bases lying between them. The CDR3 nucleotides are TGCGCCAGCAGTTCTCCCGGGACATCAACCTACGAGCAGTACTTC. This translates into CASSSPGTSTYEQYF.

V gene TRBV5-1 combines with J gene TRBJ2-5, with D perhaps matching TRBD1 (6 bases). There are 13 residues in the CDR3. The germline CDR1 and CDR2 sequences are SGHRS and YFSETQ. Trimming removed 3 bases from V and 5 bases from J, with 11 bases in between. In DNA, the CDR3 is TGCGCCAGCAGCTCACAGGGTAGGGAGACCCAGTACTTC. This translates into CASSSQGRETQYF.